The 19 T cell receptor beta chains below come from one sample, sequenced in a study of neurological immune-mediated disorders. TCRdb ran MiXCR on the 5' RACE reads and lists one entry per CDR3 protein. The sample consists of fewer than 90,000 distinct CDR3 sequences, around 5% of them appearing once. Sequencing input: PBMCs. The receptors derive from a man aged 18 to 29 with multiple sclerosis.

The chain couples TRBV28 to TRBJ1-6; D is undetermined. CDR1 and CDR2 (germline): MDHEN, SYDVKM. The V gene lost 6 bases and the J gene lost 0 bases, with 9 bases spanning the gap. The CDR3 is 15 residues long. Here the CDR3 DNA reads TGTGCCAGCAGGAAGGAGTTCTCCTATAATTCACCCCTCCACTTT. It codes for CASRKEFSYNSPLHF.

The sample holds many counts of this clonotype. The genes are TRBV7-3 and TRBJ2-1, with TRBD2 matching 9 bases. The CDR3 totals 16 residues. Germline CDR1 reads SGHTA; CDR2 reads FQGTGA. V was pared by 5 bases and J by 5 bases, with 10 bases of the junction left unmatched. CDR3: CASSLQVGGGDNEQFF. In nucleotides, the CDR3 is TGTGCCAGCAGCCTCCAGGTTGGCGGGGGGGACAATGAGCAGTTCTTC.

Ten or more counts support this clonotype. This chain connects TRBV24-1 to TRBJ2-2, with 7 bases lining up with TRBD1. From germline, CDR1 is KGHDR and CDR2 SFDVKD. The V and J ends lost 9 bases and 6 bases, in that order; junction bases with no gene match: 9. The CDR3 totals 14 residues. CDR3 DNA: TGTGCCACCTCGAGACAGGGCCACGCCGGGGAGCTGTTTTTT. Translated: CATSRQGHAGELFF.

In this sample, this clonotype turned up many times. The CDR3 bases are TGTGCCACCCAGGGACAGGGGGTGTACGAGCAGTACTTC. Translated, it gives CATQGQGVYEQYF. The chain couples TRBV7-8 to TRBJ2-7; 11 bases fit TRBD1. J was trimmed by 4 bases and V by 10 bases; bases with no gene match: 6. Per germline, CDR1 SGHVS and CDR2 FQNEAQ. The length of the CDR3 is 13 residues.

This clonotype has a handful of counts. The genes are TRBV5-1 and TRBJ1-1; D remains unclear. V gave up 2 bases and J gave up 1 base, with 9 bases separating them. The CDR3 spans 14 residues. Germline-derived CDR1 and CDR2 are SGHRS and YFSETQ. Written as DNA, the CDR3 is TGCGCCAGCAGCTTCTTAGAAGGGAACACTGAAGCTTTCTTT. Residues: CASSFLEGNTEAFF.

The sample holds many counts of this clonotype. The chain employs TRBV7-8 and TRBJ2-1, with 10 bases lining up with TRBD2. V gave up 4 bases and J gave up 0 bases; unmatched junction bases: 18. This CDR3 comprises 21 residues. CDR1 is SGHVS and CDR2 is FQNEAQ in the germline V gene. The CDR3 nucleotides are TGTGCCAGCAGCTCCCCCCGGGCCTCGAGTAGCGGGGGGACCTCCTACAATGAGCAGTTCTTC. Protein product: CASSSPRASSSGGTSYNEQFF.

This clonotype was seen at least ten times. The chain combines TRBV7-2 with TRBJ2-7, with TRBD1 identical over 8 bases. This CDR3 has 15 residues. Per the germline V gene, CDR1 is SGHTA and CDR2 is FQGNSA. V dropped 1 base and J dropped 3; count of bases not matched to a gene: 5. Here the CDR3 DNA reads TGTGCCAGCAGCTTAGACCTCACAGGGGGCTACGAGCAGTACTTC. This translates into CASSLDLTGGYEQYF.

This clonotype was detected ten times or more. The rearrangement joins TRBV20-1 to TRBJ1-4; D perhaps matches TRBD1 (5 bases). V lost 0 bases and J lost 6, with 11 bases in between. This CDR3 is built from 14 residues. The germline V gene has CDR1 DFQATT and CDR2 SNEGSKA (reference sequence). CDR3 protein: CSARDLGGDEKLFF. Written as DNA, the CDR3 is TGCAGTGCTAGAGATCTGGGGGGGGATGAAAAACTGTTTTTT.

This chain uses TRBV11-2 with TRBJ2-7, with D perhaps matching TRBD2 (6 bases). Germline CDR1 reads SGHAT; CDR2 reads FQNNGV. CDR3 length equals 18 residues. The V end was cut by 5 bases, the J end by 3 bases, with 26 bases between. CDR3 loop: CASSPVGRKEGNRYEQYF. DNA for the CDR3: TGTGCCAGCAGCCCAGTGGGGCGCAAGGAGGGGAATCGCTACGAGCAGTACTTC.

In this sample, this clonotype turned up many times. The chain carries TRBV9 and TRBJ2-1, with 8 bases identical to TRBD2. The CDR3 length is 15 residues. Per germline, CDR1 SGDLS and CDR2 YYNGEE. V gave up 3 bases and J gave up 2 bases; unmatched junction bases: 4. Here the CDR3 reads CASSAYGGAYNEQFF. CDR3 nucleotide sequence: TGTGCCAGCAGCGCCTACGGGGGGGCCTACAATGAGCAGTTCTTC.

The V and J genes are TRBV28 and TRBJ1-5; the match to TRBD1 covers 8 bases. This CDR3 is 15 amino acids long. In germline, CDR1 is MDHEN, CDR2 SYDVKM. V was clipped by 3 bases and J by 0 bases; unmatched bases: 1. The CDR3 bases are TGTGCCAGCAGTTTGCAGGGGGCTAGCAATCAGCCCCAGCATTTT. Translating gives CASSLQGASNQPQHF. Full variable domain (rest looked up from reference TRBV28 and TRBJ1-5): DVKVTQSSRYLVKRTGEKVFLECVQDMDHENMFWYRQDPGLGLRLIYFSYDVKMKEKGDIPEGYSVSREKKERFSLILESASTNQTSMYLCASSLQGASNQPQHFGDGTRLSIL.

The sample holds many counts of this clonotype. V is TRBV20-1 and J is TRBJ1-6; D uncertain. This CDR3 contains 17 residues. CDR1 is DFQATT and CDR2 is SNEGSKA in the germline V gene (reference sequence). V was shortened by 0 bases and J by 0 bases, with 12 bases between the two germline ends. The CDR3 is CSAREFVLSSYNSPLHF. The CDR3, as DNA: TGCAGTGCTAGAGAATTCGTTCTGAGCTCCTATAATTCACCCCTCCACTTT.

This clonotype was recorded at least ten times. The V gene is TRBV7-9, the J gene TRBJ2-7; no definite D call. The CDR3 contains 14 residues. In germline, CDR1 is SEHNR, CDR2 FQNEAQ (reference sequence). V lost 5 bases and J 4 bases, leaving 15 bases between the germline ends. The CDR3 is CASSPRGARYEQYF. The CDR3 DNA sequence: TGTGCCAGCAGCCCTCGAGGCGCGAGGTACGAGCAGTACTTC.

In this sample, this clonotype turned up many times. The chain's CDR3 is CASSFGQFTDTQYF. In DNA form, the CDR3 reads TGTGCCAGCAGTTTTGGGCAGTTCACAGATACGCAGTATTTT. This sequence joins TRBV6-6 and TRBJ2-3; no definite D call. The V and J ends lost 4 bases and 2 bases respectively, with 10 bases between them. Germline lookup yields CDR1 MNHNY and CDR2 SVGAGI (reference sequence). The CDR3 is 14 residues long.

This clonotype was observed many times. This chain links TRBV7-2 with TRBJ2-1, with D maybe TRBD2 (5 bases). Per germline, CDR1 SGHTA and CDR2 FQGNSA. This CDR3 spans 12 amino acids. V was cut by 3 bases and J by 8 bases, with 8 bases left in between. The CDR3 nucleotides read TGTGCCAGCAGCTTTAGCGAGCATGAGCAGTTCTTC. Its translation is CASSFSEHEQFF.

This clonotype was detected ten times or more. The CDR3 sequence: CASSLYSGNNEQFF. Written as DNA, the CDR3 is TGCGCCAGCAGCTTGTACAGCGGTAACAATGAGCAGTTCTTC. The chain has TRBV5-1 and TRBJ2-1; weak D call: TRBD2 (5 bases). The CDR3 is 14 residues long. Per the germline V gene, CDR1 is SGHRS and CDR2 is YFSETQ. Trimming cost V 1 base and J 5 bases, with 10 bases left between them.

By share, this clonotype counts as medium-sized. The CDR3 spells CASSRAQETQETQYF. In DNA form, the CDR3 reads TGCGCCAGCAGCCGCGCTCAGGAGACGCAAGAGACCCAGTACTTC. The chain joins TRBV5-1 to TRBJ2-5; D not resolved. The CDR3 consists of 15 residues. Per germline, CDR1 SGHRS and CDR2 YFSETQ. V dropped 4 bases and J dropped 2 bases, with 15 bases sitting between them.

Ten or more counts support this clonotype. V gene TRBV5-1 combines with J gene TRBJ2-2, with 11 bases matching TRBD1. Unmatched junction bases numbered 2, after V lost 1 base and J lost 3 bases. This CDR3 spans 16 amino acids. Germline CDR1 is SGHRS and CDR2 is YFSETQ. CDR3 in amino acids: CASSLRTGGDTGELFF. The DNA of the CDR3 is TGCGCCAGCAGCTTGAGGACAGGGGGCGACACCGGGGAGCTGTTTTTT. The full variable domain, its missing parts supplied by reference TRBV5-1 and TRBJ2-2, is KAGVTQTPRYLIKTRGQQVTLSCSPISGHRSVSWYQQTPGQGLQFLFEYFSETQRNKGNFPGRFSGRQFSNSRSEMNVSTLELGDSALYLCASSLRTGGDTGELFFGEGSRLTVL.

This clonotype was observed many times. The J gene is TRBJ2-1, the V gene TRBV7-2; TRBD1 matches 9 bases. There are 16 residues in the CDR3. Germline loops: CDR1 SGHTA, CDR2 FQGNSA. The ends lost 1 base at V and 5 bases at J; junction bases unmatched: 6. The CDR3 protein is CASSLVGTGINNEQFF. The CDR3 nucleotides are TGTGCCAGCAGCTTAGTGGGGACAGGGATAAACAATGAGCAGTTCTTC.